The 15 T cell receptor beta chains in this list originate from one sample, sequenced in a study of T cell responses to AZD1222 COVID-19 vaccine. Sequencing was performed with immunoSEQ multiplex PCR; in TCRdb, only in-frame clones are kept and a portion is missing. Of around 78,000 clones in the sample, roughly 90% were seen once. The specimen comprised peripheral blood, sampled on day 0 of AZD1222 vaccination. These receptors came from an adult in good health.

The gene calls are TRBV28 and TRBJ1-2, with D unresolved. CDR3 length: 12 amino acids. V dropped 3 bases and J dropped 4 bases, with 6 bases sitting between them. Germline CDR1 reads MDHEN; CDR2 reads SYDVKM. CDR3 region: CASSFQIYGYTF. Here the CDR3 DNA reads TGTGCCAGCAGTTTCCAGATCTATGGCTACACCTTC.

Only one count was recorded for this clone. The rearrangement joins TRBV20-1 to TRBJ1-2; D not certain. The CDR3 totals 13 residues. V lost 3 bases to trimming and J lost 5 bases, with 13 bases between them. Germline V gene data show CDR1 as DFQATT and CDR2 as SNEGSKA (reference sequence). CDR3 protein: CSASLPVVYGYTF. DNA of the CDR3: TGCAGTGCTAGTTTGCCGGTGGTTTATGGCTACACCTTC.

This clone was found once. The chain recombines TRBV6-5 with TRBJ1-1, with TRBD1 matching over 8 bases. The CDR3 contains 15 residues. V was pared by 0 bases and J by 3 bases, with 3 bases of the junction left unmatched. CDR1 MNHEY and CDR2 SVGAGI come from the germline V gene. The CDR3 is CASSYSLTGDTEAFF. The CDR3 region has the DNA TGTGCCAGCAGTTACTCCCTGACAGGGGACACTGAAGCTTTCTTT.

This clone has just a few counts. The J gene is TRBJ1-5, the V gene TRBV6-6; tentatively, D is TRBD1 (5 bases). CDR1 is MNHNY, CDR2 SVGAGI, per germline (reference sequence). V shed 7 bases and J shed 11 bases, with 12 bases lying between them. The CDR3 is 11 residues long. The CDR3 DNA sequence: TGTGCCAGCACCGATGAAGGGGCCCAGCATTTT. Translated, it gives CASTDEGAQHF.

The chain recombines TRBV6-1 with TRBJ2-7; no clear D gene. Germline CDR1 MNHNS, CDR2 SASEGT. The V end lost 3 bases, the J end lost 4 bases, and 4 bases lay between the germline ends. The CDR3 runs to 11 residues. The CDR3 DNA sequence: TGTGCCAGCAGTGACATATACGAGCAGTACTTC. Protein sequence: CASSDIYEQYF.

V gene TRBV28 combines with J gene TRBJ1-1; D not certain. The CDR3 covers 20 residues. Germline V gene lookup returns CDR1 MDHEN and CDR2 SYDVKM. V was clipped by 1 base and J by 7 bases, with 31 bases between them. The DNA for the CDR3 is TGTGCCAGCAGTTTATATTCCCTAGGCGGGCCTGGGCCCAGTGGGATTGAAGCTTTCTTT. Translated, it gives CASSLYSLGGPGPSGIEAFF. Supplemented by reference TRBV28 and TRBJ1-1, the full variable domain reads DVKVTQSSRYLVKRTGEKVFLECVQDMDHENMFWYRQDPGLGLRLIYFSYDVKMKEKGDIPEGYSVSREKKERFSLILESASTNQTSMYLCASSLYSLGGPGPSGIEAFFGQGTRLTVV.

This chain links TRBV5-1 with TRBJ2-7; no clear D gene. CDR1 and CDR2 from the germline V gene are SGHRS and YFSETQ. V shed 1 base and J shed 2 bases, with 10 bases lying between them. The CDR3 contains 14 residues. CDR3 DNA sequence: TGCGCCAGCAGCTTGTTAGGCGGAACCTACGAGCAGTACTTC. Translation gives CASSLLGGTYEQYF.

The gene calls are TRBV3-1 (or the pseudogene TRBV3-2) and TRBJ2-7; 7 nucleotides match TRBD2. The CDR3 contains 18 residues. Germline V gene sequence: CDR1 LGHDT, CDR2 YNNKEL (reference sequence). With V trimmed by 3 bases and J by 2 bases, 16 bases remained unmatched. The CDR3 loop reads CASSHLPLLADPPYEQYF. DNA for the CDR3: TGTGCCAGCAGCCACCTTCCCCTCCTAGCGGACCCCCCCTACGAGCAGTACTTC.

CDR3 nucleotides: TGCGCCAGCAGCTTAACCGGGACAGGGGGCGCGGGTGGCTACACCTTC. Its translation is CASSLTGTGGAGGYTF. The V gene is TRBV5-1, the J gene TRBJ1-2; 12 bases fit TRBD1. Germline V gives CDR1 SGHRS, CDR2 YFSETQ. This CDR3 contains 16 residues. Trimming cost V 2 bases and J 7 bases; bases outside gene matches: 9.

This clone was seen only a few times. This chain uses TRBV7-3 with TRBJ2-7; 9 bases line up with TRBD1. The CDR3 sequence is 14 residues long. The V segment lost 5 bases and the J segment 5 bases; nucleotides outside the gene matches: 7. Germline lookup yields CDR1 SGHTA and CDR2 FQGTGA. The chain's CDR3 is CASSETGGPHEQYF. DNA of the CDR3: TGTGCCAGCAGCGAAACAGGGGGCCCCCACGAGCAGTACTTC.

A few counts support this clone. The sample holds other DNA sequences that translate to the same CDR3. The gene calls are TRBV6-5 and TRBJ2-7; D is unclear. Germline assignment: CDR1 MNHEY and CDR2 SVGAGI. The CDR3 loop spans 13 amino acids. V was clipped by 0 bases and J by 4 bases, with 7 bases between them. The CDR3 reads CASSYSGFYEQYF. For the CDR3, the DNA is TGTGCCAGCAGTTACTCAGGTTTTTACGAGCAGTACTTC.

The chain employs TRBV13 and TRBJ1-1; D remains ambiguous. Germline V gene data show CDR1 as PRHDT and CDR2 as FYEKMQ (reference sequence). V gave up 0 bases and J gave up 7 bases, with 9 bases separating them. The CDR3 sequence is 13 residues long. This CDR3 reads CASSLGGSVEAFF. The CDR3 nucleotides read TGTGCCAGCAGCTTAGGAGGATCGGTTGAAGCTTTCTTT.

V is TRBV6-5 and J is TRBJ1-4; no definite D call. Germline V gives CDR1 MNHEY, CDR2 SVGAGI. The V and J ends lost 6 bases and 8 bases respectively, with 16 bases between them. The CDR3 consists of 14 residues. CDR3 sequence (DNA): TGTGCCAGCAGCCGGGGTACCGTTCGAGAAAAACTGTTTTTT. Protein product: CASSRGTVREKLFF.

The gene calls are TRBV9 and TRBJ2-2, with 9 bases lining up with TRBD1. The CDR3 is 17 amino acids. Germline CDR1 SGDLS, CDR2 YYNGEE. Trimming at V came to 1 base and at J to 4 bases, leaving 8 bases not matched to a gene. This CDR3 reads CASSVRGTGLLTGELFF. CDR3 sequence (DNA): TGTGCCAGCAGCGTAAGGGGGACAGGGCTCCTCACCGGGGAGCTGTTTTTT. Based on the CDR3 plus reference TRBV9 and TRBJ2-2, the full variable domain is DSGVTQTPKHLITATGQRVTLRCSPRSGDLSVYWYQQSLDQGLQFLIQYYNGEERAKGNILERFSAQQFPDLHSELNLSSLELGDSALYFCASSVRGTGLLTGELFFGEGSRLTVL.

This clone was counted a few times. The chain uses TRBV7-3 and TRBJ2-7; TRBD2 matches at 8 bases. This CDR3 comprises 15 residues. Looked up from germline, CDR1 is SGHTA and CDR2 is FQGTGA. V lost 0 bases, J lost 5 bases, and 6 bases stayed unmatched. CDR3 sequence: CASSLTPGGFHEQYF. For the CDR3, the DNA is TGTGCCAGCAGCTTAACCCCGGGAGGGTTCCACGAGCAGTACTTC. Full variable domain (outside the CDR3, taken from reference TRBV7-3 and TRBJ2-7): GAGVSQTPSNKVTEKGKYVELRCDPISGHTALYWYRQSLGQGPEFLIYFQGTGAADDSGLPNDRFFAVRPEGSVSTLKIQRTERGDSAVYLCASSLTPGGFHEQYFGPGTRLTVT.